The clone carrying this T cell receptor beta chain was recorded only once. This CDR3 comprises 16 residues. CDR1 and CDR2 (germline): SGHTA, FQGTGA. Trimming removed 5 bases from V and 4 bases from J; junction bases left unmatched: 9. This sample is part of a study of blood T cell repertoires in COVID-19. Study context: The United States, Italy and Spain provided the acute and convalescent COVID-19 samples. In each case, the material was cDNA or gDNA derived from T cells, B-cell-depleted T cells, or PBMCs.

In the authors' workflow: Estimates of nucleated cell counts were drawn from the amplification of reference gene primers. The data were produced by immunoSEQ multiplex PCR, yet TCRdb's version contains in-frame clones alone and is incomplete. Clonal size and the V and J genes are those of that table, whereas D and trimming came from the DNA. The sample comprises under 200,000 clones, roughly 85% of which are singletons, and around 1% rests with the top ten. Sequencing used peripheral blood. The V call is TRBV7-3, the J call TRBJ2-1; TRBD2 aligns across 9 bases. The TCR was taken from a man in his forties with acute or convalescent COVID-19. This CDR3 is CASSQQAGGPYNEQFF. For the CDR3, the DNA is TGTGCCAGCAGCCAACAGGCGGGGGGGCCATACAATGAGCAGTTCTTC.